A selection of T cell receptor beta chains follows, all from one sample in a study of cytomegalovirus exposure and HLA in healthy donors. Repertoires were generated with immunoSEQ multiplex PCR, while TCRdb's copy carries only in-frame clones and drops some. The table has 140,000 or so clones, about 85% seen once. Sequencing input: PBMCs. The receptor source for this set is a boy aged 2 to 10 in good health and CMV-seronegative. CDR3s include the opening cysteine and the closing phenylalanine or tryptophan. The order of the fields is J gene, V gene, clone size, D gene, CDR3 DNA, CDR3 protein. The D gene is left open where the match is weak. Part of the rows lack a size; the others show once, few, many or a class for expanded clones.

J gene: TRBJ1-3; V gene: TRBV2; clone size: -; D gene: -; CDR3 DNA: TGTGCCAGCAGACTGACGGACAGTAATGCTGGAAACACCATATATTTT; CDR3 protein: CASRLTDSNAGNTIYF
J gene: TRBJ2-3; V gene: TRBV7-2; clone size: -; D gene: -; CDR3 DNA: TGTGCCAGCAGCTTAGGCAGAAACACAGATACGCAGTATTTT; CDR3 protein: CASSLGRNTDTQYF
J gene: TRBJ2-7; V gene: TRBV6-1; clone size: -; D gene: -; CDR3 DNA: TGTGCCAGCAGTGGGGGGTTGCGACGAGGAGGGGAATCGGGGGAGCAGTACTTC; CDR3 protein: CASSGGLRRGGESGEQYF
J gene: TRBJ1-4; V gene: TRBV4-1; clone size: -; D gene: TRBD1; CDR3 DNA: TGCGCCAGCAGCCAAGAGGACAGGAACGAACTATCGGGGAAACTGTTTTTT; CDR3 protein: CASSQEDRNELSGKLFF
J gene: TRBJ1-2; V gene: TRBV2; clone size: -; D gene: -; CDR3 DNA: TGTGCCAGCGAACTGGGCAATAGGTATGGCTACACCTTC; CDR3 protein: CASELGNRYGYTF
J gene: TRBJ2-7; V gene: TRBV7-9; clone size: -; D gene: TRBD1; CDR3 DNA: TGTGCCAGCAGCTTAGGGGACAGGTCCTACGAGCAGTACTTC; CDR3 protein: CASSLGDRSYEQYF
J gene: TRBJ1-2; V gene: TRBV30; clone size: -; D gene: -; CDR3 DNA: TGTGCCTGGAGTGTACGTTTGGAGAGCAGCTATGGCTACACCTTC; CDR3 protein: CAWSVRLESSYGYTF
J gene: TRBJ2-6; V gene: TRBV9; clone size: -; D gene: -; CDR3 DNA: TGTGCCAGCAGCGAGCGGGACAGGAGCTCTGGGGCCAACGTCCTGACTTTC; CDR3 protein: CASSERDRSSGANVLTF
J gene: TRBJ2-7; V gene: TRBV6-5; clone size: -; D gene: TRBD1; CDR3 DNA: TGTGCCAGCAGCTCCGACAGGGTGTACGAGCAGTACTTC; CDR3 protein: CASSSDRVYEQYF
J gene: TRBJ1-1; V gene: TRBV5-4; clone size: -; D gene: -; CDR3 DNA: TGTGCCAGCAGCTGGGGCCAGAGCACTGAAGCTTTCTTT; CDR3 protein: CASSWGQSTEAFF
J gene: TRBJ1-1; V gene: TRBV7-9; clone size: -; D gene: -; CDR3 DNA: TGTGCCAGCAGCCTTTCCGGGAACACTGAAGCTTTCTTT; CDR3 protein: CASSLSGNTEAFF
J gene: TRBJ2-5; V gene: TRBV5-1; clone size: few; D gene: -; CDR3 DNA: TGCGCCAGCAGCTTGCCGTCGGTAACAGGGTACCAAGAGACCCAGTACTTC; CDR3 protein: CASSLPSVTGYQETQYF
J gene: TRBJ2-1; V gene: TRBV4-1; clone size: -; D gene: TRBD2; CDR3 DNA: TGCGCCAGCAGCCAGCGGGGCCGTCTAGCGGGAGCATCCTACAATGAGCAGTTCTTC; CDR3 protein: CASSQRGRLAGASYNEQFF
J gene: TRBJ2-7; V gene: TRBV2; clone size: -; D gene: TRBD1; CDR3 DNA: TGTGCCAGCGCCGGGACAGGGATACACGAGCAGTACTTC; CDR3 protein: CASAGTGIHEQYF
J gene: TRBJ2-4; V gene: TRBV7-9; clone size: -; D gene: TRBD1; CDR3 DNA: TGTGCCAGCAGCTTACATAGGACAGGGGCCAAAAACATTCAGTACTTC; CDR3 protein: CASSLHRTGAKNIQYF
J gene: TRBJ1-1; V gene: TRBV7-6; clone size: -; D gene: -; CDR3 DNA: TGTGCCAGCAGCTTAGTAGCGGGGGTAAAAACTGAAGCTTTCTTT; CDR3 protein: CASSLVAGVKTEAFF
J gene: TRBJ2-1; V gene: TRBV7-3; clone size: -; D gene: -; CDR3 DNA: TGTGCCAGCAGCTACTCCGGGTTAGTTGGGGCTTCCCAGTTCTTC; CDR3 protein: CASSYSGLVGASQFF
J gene: TRBJ2-7; V gene: TRBV2; clone size: -; D gene: TRBD1; CDR3 DNA: TGTGCCAGCAGCCTGACAGGGGGCGGGTACGAGCAGTACTTC; CDR3 protein: CASSLTGGGYEQYF
J gene: TRBJ2-7; V gene: TRBV7-9; clone size: -; D gene: TRBD1; CDR3 DNA: TGTGCCAGCAGCCCCCGGGACAGCGGCTACGAGCAGTACTTC; CDR3 protein: CASSPRDSGYEQYF
J gene: TRBJ1-4; V gene: TRBV9; clone size: -; D gene: TRBD1; CDR3 DNA: TGTGCCAGCAGCCGGGACAGGGTTCATGAAAAACTGTTTTTT; CDR3 protein: CASSRDRVHEKLFF
J gene: TRBJ2-2; V gene: TRBV7-9; clone size: -; D gene: -; CDR3 DNA: TGTGCCAGCAGCTTAGCCGCCGGGGAGCTGTTTTTT; CDR3 protein: CASSLAAGELFF
J gene: TRBJ1-1; V gene: TRBV11-3; clone size: -; D gene: -; CDR3 DNA: TGTGCCAGCAGCTTAGAGCAGGACACTGAAGCTTTCTTT; CDR3 protein: CASSLEQDTEAFF
J gene: TRBJ1-5; V gene: TRBV9; clone size: -; D gene: -; CDR3 DNA: TGTGCCAGCAGCGTTCCCCTTTATAGCAATCAGCCCCAGCATTTT; CDR3 protein: CASSVPLYSNQPQHF